This is a list of T cell receptor beta chains from one sample in a study of T cell repertoires in cytomegalovirus infection. TCRdb re-called the reads through MiXCR, storing one row per CDR3 protein. The top ten clones hold 13% of a sample with 300,000 to 400,000 distinct CDR3 sequences, around 25% of them seen once. No antigen is known for these receptors. The sample in question was cultured PBMCs, obtained from culture after CMV antigen stimulation. The receptors here all came from a human donor in good health (CMV status not recorded). Some clones in this sample may be carry-over from other donors' samples. CDR3s include the opening cysteine and the closing phenylalanine or tryptophan. D genes are given only for firm matches. Clone size is stated in some rows and not others, as once, few, many or a class when expanded.

>TRBV6-2/TRBV6-3|few|TRBJ2-1|TRBD2
TGTGCCAGCAGGGCCCTAGCGGCGAATGAGCAGTTCTTC
CASRALAANEQFF
>TRBV9|NA|TRBJ1-4|NA
TGTGCCAGCAGCAGGGGACCACGGGCTTCAACTAATGAAAAACTGTTTTTT
CASSRGPRASTNEKLFF
>TRBV7-2|many|TRBJ2-7|TRBD1
TGTGCCAGCAGCAGAGGGGACAGGGAGTACGAGCAGTACTTC
CASSRGDREYEQYF
>TRBV28|few|TRBJ2-5|TRBD1
TGTGCCAGCAGCAAGACTACGGGACAGTACCAAGAGACCCAGTACTTC
CASSKTTGQYQETQYF
>TRBV4-3|NA|TRBJ2-1|TRBD2
TGCGCCAGCAGCCAAGGAACTAGCGGGATAGATGAGCGGTTCTTC
CASSQGTSGIDERFF
>TRBV7-6|many|TRBJ1-1|TRBD1
TGTGCCAGCAGCTTGACAGGGGATGTAGTAAACACTGAAGCTTTCTTT
CASSLTGDVVNTEAFF
>TRBV20-1|NA|TRBJ2-1|TRBD2
TGCAGTGCGAGAAGTAGCGGGAGGGCCCTCTATGAGCAGTTCTTC
CSARSSGRALYEQFF
>TRBV2|NA|TRBJ2-3|TRBD1
TGTGCCAGCAGTGTGGGGACAGGGCTCGCAGATACGCAGTATTTT
CASSVGTGLADTQYF
>TRBV7-6|few|TRBJ2-1|TRBD1
TGTGCCAGCAGCGCCCACCGGGACAGGGCTATGAATGAGCAGTTCTTC
CASSAHRDRAMNEQFF
>TRBV12-3/TRBV12-4|many|TRBJ2-2|TRBD2
TGTGCCAGCAGTTTAGGGGGACTAGCACTTTCTATCGGGGAGCTGTTTTTT
CASSLGGLALSIGELFF
>TRBV18|NA|TRBJ2-3|TRBD2
TGTGCCAGCTCACCTTCGGTCCGACTAGCGGTACTAATAGGGGATACGCAGTATTTT
CASSPSVRLAVLIGDTQYF